This passage covers 27 T cell receptor beta chains from one sample sequenced in a study of blood T cell repertoires in COVID-19. Using immunoSEQ multiplex PCR, the repertoire was profiled, and TCRdb retains in-frame clones only, with some absent. The table records tens of thousands of clones, approximately 83% of them present only once. The sample taken for sequencing was peripheral blood. The receptor set was obtained from a human donor in a cohort sampled during active COVID-19.

The rearrangement uses TRBV7-9 and TRBJ2-7; a weak D match, TRBD1 (6 bases). The germline V gene encodes CDR1 SEHNR and CDR2 FQNEAQ (reference sequence). There are 15 residues in the CDR3. Trimming took 5 bases from V and 0 from J, leaving 14 bases between them. The CDR3: CASSPRAGDSYEQYF. CDR3 in DNA: TGTGCCAGCAGCCCCCGGGCAGGGGACTCCTACGAGCAGTACTTC.

The chain is built from TRBV27 and TRBJ2-1, with TRBD2 matching over 15 bases. Germline CDR1 is MNHEY and CDR2 is SMNVEV (reference sequence). CDR3 size: 15 residues. The J segment lost 5 bases and the V segment lost 8 bases, leaving 4 bases of the junction unmatched. CDR3 protein: CASGLAGGPDNEQFF. The CDR3 DNA reads TGTGCCAGCGGACTAGCGGGGGGGCCCGACAATGAGCAGTTCTTC.

V usage is TRBV12-3 or TRBV12-4 and J usage is TRBJ2-2; 7 bases are a match to TRBD1. The V segment lost 6 bases and the J segment 4 bases; nucleotides outside the gene matches: 2. CDR3 length: 13 residues. CDR3 protein: CASRGTVTGELFF. The CDR3 DNA follows: TGTGCCAGCAGGGGGACAGTCACCGGGGAGCTGTTTTTT.

The genes are TRBV6-1 and TRBJ1-5; D remains unclear. The V gene lost 1 base and the J gene lost 5 bases, with 15 bases spanning the gap. CDR1 and CDR2 from the germline V gene are MNHNS and SASEGT. The CDR3 consists of 16 residues. The DNA of the CDR3 is TGTGCCAGCAGTGAAGTGGGCATCGGCCCTTATCAGCCCCAGCATTTT. As protein: CASSEVGIGPYQPQHF.

The rearrangement uses TRBV4-1 and TRBJ1-4; 8 positions match TRBD1. This CDR3 region has 16 residues. V gave up 4 bases and J gave up 8 bases; unmatched junction bases: 12. The germline gives CDR1 MGHRA, CDR2 YSYEKL. This chain's CDR3 is CASSPTRDRGQEKLFF. Written as DNA, the CDR3 is TGCGCCAGCAGCCCCACTCGAGACAGGGGCCAGGAAAAACTGTTTTTT.

The V gene is TRBV9, the J gene TRBJ2-6; 10 bases are a match to TRBD1. CDR1 and CDR2 (germline): SGDLS, YYNGEE. V trimming: 4 bases; J trimming: 0 bases; junction bases outside the gene matches: 13. The CDR3 has 20 amino acids. In nucleotides, the CDR3 is TGTGCCAGCAGCCCCGGGACAGGGGCACGCTGGAGCTCTGGGGCCAACGTCCTGACTTTC. Residues: CASSPGTGARWSSGANVLTF.

V usage is TRBV5-1 and J usage is TRBJ2-1; possible D gene TRBD2, 5 bases. V lost 2 bases and J 6 bases, leaving 15 bases between the germline ends. The CDR3 is 15 residues long. Per the germline V gene, CDR1 is SGHRS and CDR2 is YFSETQ. CDR3 DNA sequence: TGCGCCAGCAGCTTAGACTCGAGCGCGGGCAATGAGCAGTTCTTC. Protein sequence: CASSLDSSAGNEQFF.

The table lists this clone with a count of one. The chain employs TRBV6-5 and TRBJ1-3; TRBD1 might be the D (5 bases). Germline assignment: CDR1 MNHEY and CDR2 SVGAGI. V was trimmed by 6 bases and J by 4 bases, leaving 16 bases between them. This CDR3 region has 15 residues. The CDR3 protein is CASSFRQTSGNTIYF. Written as DNA, the CDR3 is TGTGCCAGCAGCTTCCGACAGACCAGCGGAAACACCATATATTTT.

This rearrangement joins TRBV19 to TRBJ2-1; TRBD1 might be the D (5 bases). This CDR3 region has 16 residues. V lost 3 bases and J lost 0, with 12 bases in between. Germline loops: CDR1 LNHDA, CDR2 SQIVND (reference sequence). CDR3 DNA: TGTGCCAGTAGTATCCCGCAGGGAAGCTCCTACAATGAGCAGTTCTTC. This sequence encodes CASSIPQGSSYNEQFF.

The chain recombines TRBV5-1 with TRBJ2-7; 9 bases line up with TRBD1. The CDR3 contains 13 residues. Per the germline V gene, CDR1 is SGHRS and CDR2 is YFSETQ. Trimming at V came to 5 bases and at J to 2 bases, leaving 2 bases not matched to a gene. For the CDR3, the DNA is TGCGCCAGCAGGGGACAGGGTGCCTACGAGCAGTACTTC. Encoded protein: CASRGQGAYEQYF.

The V call is TRBV19, the J call TRBJ2-1, with 9 bases fitting TRBD1. The CDR3 spans 16 residues. Germline trimming cut 3 bases from V and 7 bases from J; bases unmatched to any gene: 10. Germline V CDR1 and CDR2: LNHDA, SQIVND (reference sequence). The CDR3 DNA reads as TGTGCCAGTAGTATGACAGGACAGGGGTTCGGGAATGAGCAGTTCTTC. Translation gives CASSMTGQGFGNEQFF.

This clone was recorded once. The chain joins TRBV6-5 to TRBJ1-6; the match to TRBD1 covers 8 bases. Losses at the gene ends were 8 bases for V and 8 bases for J; bases not matched to a gene: 8. CDR1 and CDR2 (germline): MNHEY, SVGAGI. The CDR3 covers 14 residues. For the CDR3, the DNA is TGTGCCAGCGGATCCGGGACAGGACATTCACCCCTCCACTTT. Encoded protein: CASGSGTGHSPLHF.

This chain uses TRBV2 with TRBJ2-5; D possibly corresponds to TRBD1 (6 bases). The CDR3 contains 11 residues. Deletions cut 7 bases from V and 5 bases from J, with 8 bases between. Germline V gene sequence: CDR1 SNHLY, CDR2 FYNNEI. CDR3 nucleotide sequence: TGTGCCAGCAACAGGGTCGAGACCCAGTACTTC. Amino acids: CASNRVETQYF.

This clone was detected once. The genes are TRBV5-5 and TRBJ2-2; 9 positions match TRBD1. There are 15 residues in the CDR3. Trimming at V came to 2 bases and at J to 5 bases, leaving 4 bases not matched to a gene. Per the germline V gene, CDR1 is SGHKS and CDR2 is YYEKEE (reference sequence). The CDR3 DNA reads TGTGCCAGCAGCTTACAGGGGGCGGAGACCGGGGAGCTGTTTTTT. Translating gives CASSLQGAETGELFF.

V is TRBV14 and J is TRBJ2-3; D call uncertain. The CDR3 spans 15 residues. With 0 bases removed from V and 0 bases from J, the gap between germline ends came to 7 bases. The germline V gene has CDR1 SGHDN and CDR2 FVKESK. The CDR3: CASSQDRVSTDTQYF. The CDR3 DNA reads TGTGCCAGCAGCCAAGATCGGGTGAGCACAGATACGCAGTATTTT.

The chain is built from TRBV9 and TRBJ2-5, with D maybe TRBD2 (6 bases). V lost 0 bases and J 5 bases, leaving 11 bases between the germline ends. The CDR3 runs 14 residues. Germline CDR1 SGDLS, CDR2 YYNGEE. Here the CDR3 reads CASSVDMSGETQYF. In nucleotides, the CDR3 is TGTGCCAGCAGCGTAGATATGAGCGGGGAGACCCAGTACTTC.

CDR3 in amino acids: CASSLSTGFNEKLFF. For the CDR3, the DNA is TGCGCCAGCAGCCTCTCAACAGGGTTTAATGAAAAACTGTTTTTT. This chain connects TRBV4-1 to TRBJ1-4; perhaps TRBD1 as D (6 bases). This CDR3 has 15 residues. Trimming took 4 bases from V and 4 from J, leaving 13 bases between them. Germline CDR1 MGHRA, CDR2 YSYEKL.

This clone was counted between two and nine times. This rearrangement joins TRBV3-1 (or the pseudogene TRBV3-2) to TRBJ1-2, with D perhaps TRBD1 (6 bases). The CDR3 sequence is 12 residues long. Germline lookup yields CDR1 LGHDT and CDR2 YNNKEL (reference sequence). V dropped 7 bases and J dropped 7 bases, with 13 bases sitting between them. The CDR3 sequence: CASNRGAGGYTF. Here the CDR3 DNA reads TGTGCCAGCAATCGGGGGGCCGGTGGCTACACCTTC.

J is TRBJ2-5 and V is TRBV3-1 (or the pseudogene TRBV3-2), with TRBD2 matching 8 bases. V was pared by 1 base and J by 1 base, with 11 bases of the junction left unmatched. The CDR3 contains 18 residues. From germline, CDR1 is LGHDT and CDR2 YNNKEL (reference sequence). The DNA for the CDR3 is TGTGCCAGCAGCCAAGGGCTACTAGCGGCCAATTTCCAAGAGACCCAGTACTTC. This sequence encodes CASSQGLLAANFQETQYF.

The chain employs TRBV19 and TRBJ1-2, with D perhaps TRBD1 (5 bases). The CDR3 has 13 amino acids. CDR1 and CDR2 from the germline V gene are LNHDA and SQIVND (reference sequence). V lost 8 bases to trimming and J lost 8 bases, with 18 bases between them. The DNA for the CDR3 is TGTGCCAGTTCCGCTGGGACTTCTGTGGGCTACACCTTC. Encoded protein: CASSAGTSVGYTF.

This clone has only one observation. V usage is TRBV4-3 and J usage is TRBJ1-5, with TRBD1 as a possible D gene (6 bases). Deletions cut 3 bases from V and 1 base from J, with 10 bases between. The CDR3 totals 15 residues. Germline V lookup: CDR1 LGHNA, CDR2 YSLEER. The CDR3 nucleotides are TGCGCCAGCAGCCAGGACACAGGGAGCAATCAGCCCCAGCATTTT. This sequence encodes CASSQDTGSNQPQHF.

The gene calls are TRBV24-1 and TRBJ2-1; the D is unclear. V was trimmed by 1 base and J by 4 bases, leaving 7 bases between them. This CDR3 is built from 14 residues. Germline V lookup: CDR1 KGHDR, CDR2 SFDVKD. The CDR3, as DNA: TGTGCCACCAGTGATTTAGGCGGATACAATGAGCAGTTCTTC. It specifies CATSDLGGYNEQFF.

The chain recombines TRBV5-4 with TRBJ2-1; D is unresolved. There are 12 residues in the CDR3. V was trimmed by 9 bases and J by 5 bases, leaving 12 bases between them. Germline values: CDR1 SGHNT, CDR2 YYREEE (reference sequence). CDR3 sequence (DNA): TGTGCCATCGAAGCCCCTAACAATGAGCAGTTCTTC. This sequence encodes CAIEAPNNEQFF.

The chain combines TRBV5-4 with TRBJ2-7, with 9 bases fitting TRBD1. Germline CDR1 reads SGHNT; CDR2 reads YYREEE (reference sequence). The CDR3 has 15 amino acids. V was pared by 4 bases and J by 6 bases, with 11 bases of the junction left unmatched. The CDR3 nucleotides read TGTGCCAGCAGCATACGAGGGGGACAGGGCGGCGAGCAGTACTTC. Its translation is CASSIRGGQGGEQYF.

J is TRBJ2-7 and V is TRBV10-3; 9 positions agree with TRBD1. Looked up from germline, CDR1 is ENHRY and CDR2 is SYGVKD. This CDR3 has 17 amino acids. V lost 0 bases and J lost 0; bases outside the gene matches: 6. CDR3 DNA: TGTGCCATCAGTGAGTCCCCTACAGGGGGCCTCTCCTACGAGCAGTACTTC. It is translated as CAISESPTGGLSYEQYF.

V usage is TRBV16 and J usage is TRBJ1-1; 7 bases line up with TRBD1. The J segment lost 1 base and the V segment lost 2 bases, leaving 10 bases of the junction unmatched. The CDR3 is 17 amino acids. Germline V gene data show CDR1 as KGHSY and CDR2 as FQNENV. In DNA, the CDR3 is TGTGCCAGCAGCCAAGGCGGGACAGCCCGAAGGAACACTGAAGCTTTCTTT. Amino acid sequence: CASSQGGTARRNTEAFF.

The chain combines TRBV18 with TRBJ2-2; no clear D gene. The V end was cut by 1 base, the J end by 1 base, with 4 bases between. The CDR3 runs 14 residues. Germline CDR1 and CDR2: KGHSH and LQKENI. The CDR3, as DNA: TGTGCCAGCTCACCACGCGAGAACACCGGGGAGCTGTTTTTT. Translation gives CASSPRENTGELFF. Using reference TRBV18 and TRBJ2-2 for the parts outside the CDR3, the full variable domain is NAGVMQNPRHLVRRRGQEARLRCSPMKGHSHVYWYRQLPEEGLKFMVYLQKENIIDESGMPKERFSAEFPKEGPSILRIQQVVRGDSAAYFCASSPRENTGELFFGEGSRLTVL.